This TCR beta chain was obtained from a study of blood T cell repertoires in COVID-19. Study information: Sources were T cells, B-cell-depleted T cells, or PBMCs; the material itself was cDNA or gDNA.

In the original analysis: The authors estimated nucleated cell counts from reference gene primer amplification. Measured with immunoSEQ multiplex PCR; TCRdb has only the in-frame clones, and not every one. Clonal size and the V and J genes are those of that table, whereas D and trimming came from the DNA. Here the sample spans roughly 200,000 clones, 80% to 90% being singletons. V lost 3 bases to trimming and J lost 1 base, with 10 bases between them. The CDR3 is 15 residues long. Germline loops: CDR1 SGHDN, CDR2 FVKESK. This receptor was identified in a woman in her seventies with active or convalescent COVID-19. Sequenced input: peripheral blood. The gene calls are TRBV14 and TRBJ2-1, with D maybe TRBD2 (5 bases). The CDR3 protein is CASSQMSGSYNEQFF. CDR3 in DNA: TGTGCCAGCAGCCAGATGAGCGGTTCCTACAATGAGCAGTTCTTC.